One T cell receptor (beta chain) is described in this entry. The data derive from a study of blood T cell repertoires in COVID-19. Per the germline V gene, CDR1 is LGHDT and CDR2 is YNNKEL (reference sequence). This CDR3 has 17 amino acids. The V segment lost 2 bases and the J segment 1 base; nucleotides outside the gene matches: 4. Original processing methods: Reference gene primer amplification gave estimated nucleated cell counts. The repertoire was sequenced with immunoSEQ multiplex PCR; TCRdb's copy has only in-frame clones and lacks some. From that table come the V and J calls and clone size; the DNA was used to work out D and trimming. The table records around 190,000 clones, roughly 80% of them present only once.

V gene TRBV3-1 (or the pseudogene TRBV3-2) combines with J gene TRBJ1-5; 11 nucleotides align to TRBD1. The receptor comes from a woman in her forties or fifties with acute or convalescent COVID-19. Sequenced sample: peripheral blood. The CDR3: CASSQKDRGQSNQPQHF. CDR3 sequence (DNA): TGTGCCAGCAGCCAAAAGGACAGGGGGCAGAGCAATCAGCCCCAGCATTTT.